One sample yielded the 18 T cell receptor beta chains listed below, sequenced in a study of T cells in Graves' hyperthyroidism and ophthalmopathy. Amplification of TCR beta CDR3 regions used RNA as the template. An initial round of RT-PCR targeting the TCR CDR3 relied on the HTBI primer set. In TCRdb, the multiplex PCR reads were re-called with MiXCR into one record per CDR3 protein. The sample has about 96,000 distinct CDR3 sequences, roughly 49% seen once; the top ten hold around 27%. The specimen was blood. The receptors originated from a woman aged 40 to 50 with Graves' hyperthyroidism.

The V call is TRBV5-8, the J call TRBJ1-5; unclear D gene. V was trimmed by 6 bases and J by 4 bases, leaving 11 bases between them. CDR3 length: 13 residues. Germline V CDR1 and CDR2: SGHTS, YDEGEE. CDR3 in DNA: TGTGCCAGCACTCACGCGGGTAATCAGCCCCAGCATTTT. As protein: CASTHAGNQPQHF.

This clonotype was seen many times. The rearrangement joins TRBV29-1 to TRBJ2-7; D gene uncertain. Trimming removed 4 bases at V and 0 bases at J, with 16 bases between. CDR3 size: 15 residues. Germline-derived CDR1 and CDR2 are SQVTM and ANQGSEA. The CDR3 is CSVVVDIRHSYEQYF. The CDR3 DNA reads as TGCAGCGTTGTGGTTGACATTCGTCACTCCTACGAGCAGTACTTC.

The chain joins TRBV7-2 to TRBJ2-3, with 7 positions matching TRBD1. Germline V gives CDR1 SGHTA, CDR2 FQGNSA. Trimming at V came to 6 bases and at J to 4 bases, leaving 13 bases not matched to a gene. The CDR3 is 16 amino acids. CDR3 sequence reads: CASRSLFRGSADTQYF. DNA of the CDR3: TGTGCCAGCAGGTCCCTCTTCAGGGGGAGTGCAGATACGCAGTATTTT.

Ten or more counts support this clonotype. The chain has TRBV4-1 and TRBJ1-6; possible D gene TRBD1, 5 bases. Looked up from germline, CDR1 is MGHRA and CDR2 is YSYEKL. V shed 1 base and J shed 12 bases, with 7 bases lying between them. The CDR3 has 12 residues. The DNA for the CDR3 is TGCGCCAGCAGCCAAGTGGGGGTACCCCTCCACTTT. Its protein product is CASSQVGVPLHF.

This clonotype has a count of ten or more. This chain connects TRBV7-2 to TRBJ2-2, with 15 positions matching TRBD2. CDR1 is SGHTA and CDR2 is FQGNSA in the germline V gene. CDR3 length: 18 residues. J gave up 4 bases and V 5 bases, and 8 bases lay outside the gene matches. For the CDR3, the DNA is TGTGCCAGCAGCCACCGGACTAGCGGGAGGGCCAGCACCGGGGAGCTGTTTTTT. Translating it yields CASSHRTSGRASTGELFF.

The rearrangement joins TRBV12-3 or TRBV12-4 to TRBJ1-2; the D is unclear. The CDR3 sequence is 9 residues long. With 1 base removed from V and 9 bases from J, the gap between germline ends came to 0 bases. The CDR3: CASSLGYTF. The CDR3 DNA sequence: TGTGCCAGCAGTTTAGGCTACACCTTC.

At least ten counts were recorded for this clonotype. It may be a read error: a sequence one base away is much more abundant. The CDR3 sequence: CANSGRLAFQETQYF. CDR3 coding DNA: TGTGCCAACAGTGGGAGACTAGCGTTCCAAGAGACCCAGTACTTC. This chain links TRBV2 with TRBJ2-5; 8 bases align to TRBD2. Germline CDR1 reads SNHLY; CDR2 reads FYNNEI. The CDR3 spans 15 residues.

V is TRBV15 and J is TRBJ2-7; D may be TRBD1 or TRBD2 (5 bases each). This CDR3 comprises 14 residues. V was clipped by 5 bases and J by 1 base, with 12 bases between them. Germline V gene sequence: CDR1 LNHNV, CDR2 YYDKDF (reference sequence). The CDR3 protein is CATSRDASSYEQYF. Here the CDR3 DNA reads TGTGCCACCAGCCGGGACGCGTCATCCTACGAGCAGTACTTC.

This clonotype was recorded many times. The CDR3 region has the DNA TGTGCCAGCAGTCAGCGGACCAATTCACCCCTCCACTTT. Its translation: CASSQRTNSPLHF. The rearrangement links TRBV12-3 or TRBV12-4 to TRBJ1-6; D remains ambiguous. V was pared by 5 bases and J by 7 bases, with 9 bases between. The CDR3 length is 13 residues.

The rearrangement uses TRBV11-2 and TRBJ2-6; no reliable D call. The CDR3 loop spans 14 amino acids. V was shortened by 4 bases and J by 4 bases, with 8 bases between the two germline ends. The germline V gene encodes CDR1 SGHAT and CDR2 FQNNGV. The CDR3 bases are TGTGCCAGCAGCTGGATCACCGGGGCCAACGTCCTGACTTTC. As protein: CASSWITGANVLTF. The full variable domain, its missing parts supplied by reference TRBV11-2 and TRBJ2-6, is EAGVAQSPRYKIIEKRQSVAFWCNPISGHATLYWYQQILGQGPKLLIQFQNNGVVDDSQLPKDRFSAERLKGVDSTLKIQPAKLEDSAVYLCASSWITGANVLTFGAGSRLTVL.

The chain joins TRBV12-3 or TRBV12-4 to TRBJ2-5; TRBD1 aligns across 8 bases. This CDR3 has 15 residues. Germline trimming cut 4 bases from V and 3 bases from J; bases unmatched to any gene: 7. CDR3 sequence reads: CASSSGTDREETQYF. The CDR3 DNA is TGTGCCAGCAGTTCCGGGACGGACAGGGAAGAGACCCAGTACTTC.

This clonotype has at least ten counts. The junction departs from germline at one end; a sequencing error may be responsible. The chain employs TRBV7-7 and TRBJ2-3; 9 nucleotides align to TRBD2. The length of the CDR3 is 14 residues. Germline V gene sequence: CDR1 SSHAT, CDR2 FNYEAQ (reference sequence). CDR3 nucleotide sequence: TGTGCCAGCAGCCTAGCGGGATACACAGATACGCAGTATTTT. Translation: CASSLAGYTDTQYF. The whole variable domain, filled in from reference TRBV7-7 and TRBJ2-3, reads GAGVSQSPRYKVTKRGQDVTLRCDPISSHATLYWYQQALGQGPEFLTYFNYEAQPDKSGLPSDRFSAERPEGSISTLTIQRTEQRDSAMYRCASSLAGYTDTQYFGPGTRLTVL.

V usage is TRBV7-8 and J usage is TRBJ2-5; 10 bases align to TRBD2. This CDR3 comprises 15 residues. Unmatched junction bases numbered 3, after V lost 1 base and J lost 4 bases. Per the germline V gene, CDR1 is SGHVS and CDR2 is FQNEAQ. In DNA, the CDR3 is TGTGCCAGCAGCTTAGGACTAGCGGGTCGAGAGACCCAGTACTTC. This codes for CASSLGLAGRETQYF.

On this clonotype itself: A single base separates this from a much larger clone, so it may be a read error. CDR3 sequence reads: CSAQPGGPQPQRF. The CDR3 nucleotides read TGCAGTGCCCAGCCGGGAGGCCCCCAGCCCCAGCGTTTT. This chain joins TRBV20-1 and TRBJ1-5; D remains unclear. In germline, CDR1 is DFQATT, CDR2 SNEGSKA (reference sequence). This CDR3 region has 13 residues.

Many counts were recorded for this clonotype. CDR3 sequence (DNA): TGTGCCATCAGTGATCGAGAGACCCAGTACTTC. Its protein is CAISDRETQYF. This chain links TRBV10-3 with TRBJ2-5, with unresolved D. From germline, CDR1 is ENHRY and CDR2 SYGVKD. The CDR3 sequence is 11 residues long. Trimming shortened V by 3 bases and J by 4 bases, and 3 bases separated the two germline ends.

The J gene is TRBJ2-7, the V gene TRBV15, with D possibly being TRBD2 (5 bases). Trimming shortened V by 3 bases and J by 2 bases, and 11 bases separated the two germline ends. The CDR3 has 14 amino acids. Germline V gene data show CDR1 as LNHNV and CDR2 as YYDKDF (reference sequence). CDR3 in DNA: TGTGCCACCAGCAGCTTGGGGAGTACCTACGAGCAGTACTTC. This encodes CATSSLGSTYEQYF.

As regards this clonotype: Possible read error: a much larger clone is one base away. This sequence joins TRBV29-1 and TRBJ1-4, with 11 nucleotides matching TRBD1. The germline gives CDR1 SQVTM, CDR2 ANQGSEA. The CDR3 spans 15 residues. CDR3 loop: CGVDRTGGTNEKLFF. CDR3 nucleotides: TGCGGCGTTGATAGGACAGGGGGCACTAATGAAAAACTGTTTTTT.

This clonotype was counted between two and nine times. The chain joins TRBV7-7 to TRBJ2-3, with TRBD2 matching 8 bases. V lost 5 bases and J lost 4; bases outside the gene matches: 5. CDR3 size: 14 residues. Germline V gene data show CDR1 as SSHAT and CDR2 as FNYEAQ (reference sequence). CDR3 DNA sequence: TGTGCCAGCAGCCTGGGACTAGAGTCAGATACGCAGTATTTT. It translates to CASSLGLESDTQYF. Complete variable domain (other parts from reference TRBV7-7 and TRBJ2-3): GAGVSQSPRYKVTKRGQDVTLRCDPISSHATLYWYQQALGQGPEFLTYFNYEAQPDKSGLPSDRFSAERPEGSISTLTIQRTEQRDSAMYRCASSLGLESDTQYFGPGTRLTVL.